This T cell receptor (beta chain) was recovered during a study of blood T cell repertoires in COVID-19. TCRdb's copy holds only in-frame clones and misses some; the assay was immunoSEQ multiplex PCR. Here the sample spans some 390,000 clones, approximately 90% being singletons. A word on this clone: Other nucleotide sequences from this sample produce the same CDR3.

This CDR3 has 12 amino acids. V was shortened by 6 bases and J by 4 bases, with 10 bases between the two germline ends. CDR1 and CDR2 from the germline V gene are MDHEN and SYDVKM. This sequence joins TRBV28 and TRBJ2-7; D ambiguous. Sequencing input: peripheral blood. The origin of this receptor is a woman in her 40s with COVID-19, enrolled during active disease. CDR3 protein: CASSSGPYEQYF. CDR3 in DNA: TGTGCCAGCAGCTCCGGTCCTTACGAGCAGTACTTC.